The T cell receptor beta chain under discussion was sequenced for a study of blood T cell repertoires in COVID-19 (dated by TCRdb to 2018 to 2021). Looking at the study overall: Collaborator samples came from the United States, Italy and Spain and covered acute and convalescent phases of COVID-19. The prospective study material was composed of cDNA or gDNA derived from T cells, B-cell-depleted T cells, or PBMCs. Deeply sampled blood TCRbeta repertoires from subjects exposed to, actively infected with, or recovered from COVID-19 were included in the dataset. A freely available public database, intended as a resource for researchers studying the immune response to SARS-CoV-2, is where the repertoires were released. The samples were drawn from the first 160 participants of the ongoing ImmuneRACE study and from 950 to 1,500 subjects provided by 6 global collaborators. Nearly every sample came with metadata listing a de-identified subject ID, COVID-19 status, age in years and sex. Where available, HLA class I and class II types were taken from metadata supplied by the sample provider and were not determined by assay-based typing.

TCRbeta CDR3 regions were amplified from genomic DNA using the immunoSEQ Assay, a bias-controlled multiplex PCR. Concerning the study's data processing: The number of nucleated cells in each sample was estimated from the amplification of reference gene primers within the assay. To quantify the absolute abundance of each unique TCRbeta CDR3 rearrangement, sequence reads were collapsed and filtered. For each sample, productive Simpson clonality was calculated as the square root of Simpson's diversity index over productive rearrangements. TCRdb stores this immuneACCESS table with in-frame sequences only. Part of the clones is absent; in the studies checked, under half of the shortfall reflects unresolved V genes, and no reason is known for the rest. V and J calls and clone size are copied from that table; D and trimming were computed from the DNA. This sample lists more than 120,000 clones; around 89% were detected once. Around 26% of the sample belongs to the ten largest clones.

Here is what the overall study found, with its caveats: Clinical and demographic metadata were provided uncurated, with the amount varying by source and participant.

Whole blood was collected in K2EDTA tubes by collaborating institutions according to the institutions' own protocols. For TCRbeta analysis, collaborators shipped samples in one of three forms: frozen whole blood, isolated PBMCs, or DNA extracted from either of those sample types. Taken from cysteine to phenylalanine, the CDR3 has 13 residues. Only the CDR3 portion is preserved as DNA: 39 bases, with reading frame beginning at the first base. Reading the germline V gene gives CDR1 SGHTA and CDR2 FQGNSA. The junction carries 13 bases between V and J, which are trimmed by 8 bases and 2 bases respectively. In the case of this clone: No antigen is known for it. Base qualities were left out, and no much larger clone turns up one base away.

Recombination linked TRBV7-2 to TRBJ2-7; TRBD2 is perhaps the D gene, given 5 matching bases. This sequence originates from a human donor in a cohort sampled during active COVID-19. Source material: peripheral blood. The nucleotide sequence is TGTGCCAGCTCAGTGGGAGACGCCTACGAGCAGTACTTC. Its protein is CASSVGDAYEQYF.